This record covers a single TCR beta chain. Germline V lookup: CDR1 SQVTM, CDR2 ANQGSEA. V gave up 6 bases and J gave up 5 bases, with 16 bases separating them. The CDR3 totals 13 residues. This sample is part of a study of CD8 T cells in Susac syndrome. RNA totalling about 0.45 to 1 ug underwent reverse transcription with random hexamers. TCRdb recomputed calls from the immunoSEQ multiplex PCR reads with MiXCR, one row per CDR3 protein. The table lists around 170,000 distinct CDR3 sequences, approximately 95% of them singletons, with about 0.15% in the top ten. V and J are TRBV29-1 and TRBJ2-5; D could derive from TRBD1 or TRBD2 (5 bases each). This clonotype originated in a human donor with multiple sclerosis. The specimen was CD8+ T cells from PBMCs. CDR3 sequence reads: CSVPGTGPETQYF. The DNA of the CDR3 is TGCAGCGTGCCTGGGACGGGACCGGAGACCCAGTACTTC.